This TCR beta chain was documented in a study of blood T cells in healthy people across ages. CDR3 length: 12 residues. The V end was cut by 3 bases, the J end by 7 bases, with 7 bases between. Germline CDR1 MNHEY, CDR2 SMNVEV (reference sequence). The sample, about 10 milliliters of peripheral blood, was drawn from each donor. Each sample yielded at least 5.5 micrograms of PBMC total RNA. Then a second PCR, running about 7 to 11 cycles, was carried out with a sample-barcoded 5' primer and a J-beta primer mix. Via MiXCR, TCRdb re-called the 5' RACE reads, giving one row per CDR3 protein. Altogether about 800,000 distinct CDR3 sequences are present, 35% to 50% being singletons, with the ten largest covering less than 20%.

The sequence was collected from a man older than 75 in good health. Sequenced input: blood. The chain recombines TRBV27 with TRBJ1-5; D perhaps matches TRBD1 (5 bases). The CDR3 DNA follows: TGTGCCAGCAGTTTTAGGGGACAGCCCCAGCATTTT. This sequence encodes CASSFRGQPQHF.